This is a list of T cell receptor beta chains from one sample in a study of T-cell memory formation after mild COVID-19. TCRdb reprocessed the 5' RACE reads via MiXCR and lists one record per CDR3 protein. Among 350,000 or so distinct CDR3 sequences listed, around 21% were seen once. Material for sequencing was PBMCs or a T cell subset sorted from them (not recorded which). The receptor set was obtained from an adult woman who had mild COVID-19 (a few samples of this study predate the infection). Cell type and time point are not known. Both conserved end residues are part of each CDR3. The D gene is left open where the match is weak. Part of the rows lack a size; the others show once, few, many or a class for expanded clones.

v_call	d_call	clone_size	j_call	cdr3_nt	cdr3_aa
TRBV3-1	.	.	TRBJ2-3	TGTGCCAGCAGCCATGCGGTAGCAGCAGATACGCAGTATTTT	CASSHAVAADTQYF
TRBV30	TRBD1	.	TRBJ1-2	TGTGCCTGGAGTGTGAAAACGATGGGACAGCTCTATGGCTACACCTTC	CAWSVKTMGQLYGYTF
TRBV20-1	.	few	TRBJ2-3	TGCAGTGCTAGTTGGAGTCTAGCAACAGATACGCAGTATTTT	CSASWSLATDTQYF
TRBV4-1	.	.	TRBJ1-5	TGCGCCAGCAGCCACGACTGGACAGCGGTTGGGCCCCAGCATTTT	CASSHDWTAVGPQHF
TRBV5-4	.	.	TRBJ1-1	TGTGCCAGCGGTACGGGTTTGGTCACTGAAGCTTTCTTT	CASGTGLVTEAFF
TRBV18	TRBD1	.	TRBJ2-7	TGTGCCAGCTCAGGGCAGGGGGCCTCCGAGCAGTACTTC	CASSGQGASEQYF
TRBV6-5	.	few	TRBJ2-5	TGTGCCAGCAGTCCTACTCGACAGATGTGGACCCAGTACTTC	CASSPTRQMWTQYF
TRBV14	TRBD1	once	TRBJ2-1	TGTGCCAGCAGCCAAAGACAGGGCCTGGTGTGGGAGCAGTTCTTC	CASSQRQGLVWEQFF
TRBV12-3/TRBV12-4	TRBD2	many	TRBJ2-7	TGTGCCAGCAGGACCCGGGCGGGGGGTTCCTACGAGCAGTACTTC	CASRTRAGGSYEQYF
TRBV18	.	.	TRBJ2-5	TGTGCCAGCTCACCTTCCGAGGGTCTGGAGACCCAGTACTTC	CASSPSEGLETQYF
TRBV12-3/TRBV12-4	.	few	TRBJ1-1	TGTGCCAGCACTCCCGGAGGGGATGAAGCTTTCTTT	CASTPGGDEAFF
TRBV29-1	TRBD2	few	TRBJ2-7	TGCAGCGTTGTGTCGGGGGGTGGCTACGAGCAGTACTTC	CSVVSGGGYEQYF
TRBV7-9	.	few	TRBJ2-3	TGTGCCAGCAGCTGGGCGGGCGGAGGGAGAGATACGCAGTATTTT	CASSWAGGGRDTQYF
TRBV7-3	.	few	TRBJ2-7	TGTGCCAGCAGCCCTTCGATACTCAAAAACTACGAGCAGTACTTC	CASSPSILKNYEQYF
TRBV7-8	.	.	TRBJ2-1	TGTGCCAGCAGCTTAGGGAGGGGGCCTTACAATGAGCAGTTCTTC	CASSLGRGPYNEQFF
TRBV12-3/TRBV12-4	.	.	TRBJ2-3	TGTGCCAGCAGTTTACAGGCGAGAGATACGCAGTATTTT	CASSLQARDTQYF
TRBV7-2	TRBD2	many	TRBJ2-1	TGTGCCAGCAGCCCCTGGACTAGCGTCAATGAGCAGTTCTTC	CASSPWTSVNEQFF
TRBV9	.	.	TRBJ1-2	TGTGCCAGCAGCGTAGGACAGACCTATGGCTACAGCTTC	CASSVGQTYGYSF
TRBV4-2	TRBD2	few	TRBJ2-3	TGTGCCAGCAGCCCAAGACTAGCGGGAATCGGCACAGATACGCAGTATTTT	CASSPRLAGIGTDTQYF
TRBV20-1	.	many	TRBJ2-7	TGCAGTGCTAGTAAGGAACGGGACGGCCAGCAGTACTTC	CSASKERDGQQYF
TRBV29-1	.	.	TRBJ2-3	TGCAGCGTTCTAGTTACAGATACGCAGTATTTT	CSVLVTDTQYF
TRBV5-1	TRBD1	few	TRBJ2-2	TGCGCCAGCAGCACCTCGCAACGGACAGGGAACACCGGGGAGCTGTTTTTT	CASSTSQRTGNTGELFF
TRBV12-3/TRBV12-4	.	.	TRBJ2-1	TGTGCCAGCAGACCGACTAGAAGATATGGTGAGCAGTTCTTC	CASRPTRRYGEQFF
TRBV15	TRBD2	.	TRBJ2-1	TGTGCCACCAGCAGAGATAAGGGACTAGACAATGAGCAGTTCTTC	CATSRDKGLDNEQFF
TRBV20-1	TRBD2	.	TRBJ2-1	TGCAGTGTCCGGGAGGGGGGGTTCGTGCAGTTCTTC	CSVREGGFVQFF
TRBV5-6	TRBD1	few	TRBJ1-6	TGTGCCAGCAGCTTCGATTTGAGGGGGCGGCCTAATTCACCCCTCCACTTT	CASSFDLRGRPNSPLHF
TRBV5-1	.	.	TRBJ1-2	TGCGCCAGCAGCTTGGAACCCTCGACCAATTATGGCTACACCTTC	CASSLEPSTNYGYTF
TRBV29-1	.	.	TRBJ2-3	TGCAGCGTTGTTGACAGTAGGGCAGATACGCAGTATTTT	CSVVDSRADTQYF
TRBV27	TRBD2	.	TRBJ2-1	TGTGCCAGCACCCTATTCCGCCGAGGGAGGGCCGTGACCAGCTCCTACAATGAGCAGTTCTTC	CASTLFRRGRAVTSSYNEQFF
TRBV7-9	.	few	TRBJ2-3	TGTGCCAGCAGCATGGATACGCAGTATTTT	CASSMDTQYF
TRBV2	.	.	TRBJ2-3	TGTGCCAGCAGTGGACGGTTAGATACGCAGTATTTT	CASSGRLDTQYF
TRBV7-2	.	.	TRBJ2-7	TGTGCCAGCAGCCGGACCGCATCGACAGTATCCTCCGAGCAGTACTTC	CASSRTASTVSSEQYF
TRBV12-3/TRBV12-4	TRBD1	.	TRBJ1-6	TGTGCCAGCAGTGTTACAGGGGGTTCACCCCTCCACTTT	CASSVTGGSPLHF
TRBV6-5	.	few	TRBJ2-1	TGTGCCAGCAGGGACGCCTCCTACAATGAGCAGTTCTTC	CASRDASYNEQFF
TRBV12-3/TRBV12-4	.	few	TRBJ1-2	TGTGCCAGCAGTTTAGGACTCCGAGGGGTTAACTATGGCTACACCTTC	CASSLGLRGVNYGYTF
TRBV7-9	.	.	TRBJ2-3	TGTGCCAGCAGAGCCACCGGGAGTTACACAGATACGCAGTATTTT	CASRATGSYTDTQYF
TRBV12-3/TRBV12-4	.	.	TRBJ2-7	TGTGCCAGCAGGCGAGGCTATAGCTCCTACGAGCAGTACTTC	CASRRGYSSYEQYF
TRBV30	TRBD2	few	TRBJ2-7	TGTGCCTGGAGTGACCCTCGACTAGCGGGGGGGTCCTACGAGCAGTACTTC	CAWSDPRLAGGSYEQYF
TRBV12-3/TRBV12-4	.	many	TRBJ2-1	TGTGCCAGCAGTCCGGGACCTTCCTACAATGAGCAGTTCTTC	CASSPGPSYNEQFF
TRBV12-3/TRBV12-4	TRBD1	.	TRBJ1-6	TGTGCCAGCAGTTTCAGGACAGGGGTGGGATCACCCCTCCACTTT	CASSFRTGVGSPLHF
TRBV3-1	.	few	TRBJ1-2	TGTGCCAGCAGCCACAGCTATGGCTACACCTTC	CASSHSYGYTF
TRBV12-3/TRBV12-4	.	few	TRBJ2-1	TGTGCCAGCAGTTTAAGCCTTGGGCAGTTCTTC	CASSLSLGQFF
TRBV11-2	TRBD1	many	TRBJ1-3	TGTGCCAGCAGCTTAGGGGGGACAGCTCGAGATGGAAACACCATATATTTT	CASSLGGTARDGNTIYF
TRBV27	TRBD1	.	TRBJ1-1	TGTGCCAGCAGACTGGGACAGGGGGCGTGGGGCACTGAAGCTTTCTTT	CASRLGQGAWGTEAFF